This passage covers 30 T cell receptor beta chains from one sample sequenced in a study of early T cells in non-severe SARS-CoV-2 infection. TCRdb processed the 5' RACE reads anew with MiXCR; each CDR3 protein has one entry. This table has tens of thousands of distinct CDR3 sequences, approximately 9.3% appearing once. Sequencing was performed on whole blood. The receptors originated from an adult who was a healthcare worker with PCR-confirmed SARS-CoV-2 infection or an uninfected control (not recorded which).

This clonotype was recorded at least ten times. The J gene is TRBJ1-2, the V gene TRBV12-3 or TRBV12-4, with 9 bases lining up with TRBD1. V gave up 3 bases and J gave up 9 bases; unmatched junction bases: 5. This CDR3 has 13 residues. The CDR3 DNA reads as TGTGCCAGCAGTTTTACAGGGGGCCTTCGCTACACCTTC. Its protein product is CASSFTGGLRYTF.

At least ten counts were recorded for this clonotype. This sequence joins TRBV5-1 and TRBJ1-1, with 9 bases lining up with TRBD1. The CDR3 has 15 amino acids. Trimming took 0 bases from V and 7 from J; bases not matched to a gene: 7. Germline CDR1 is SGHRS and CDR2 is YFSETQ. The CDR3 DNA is TGCGCCAGCAGCTTGGGTGGGACAGGGAGAGGTGAAGCTTTCTTT. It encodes CASSLGGTGRGEAFF. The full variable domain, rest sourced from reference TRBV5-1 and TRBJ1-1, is KAGVTQTPRYLIKTRGQQVTLSCSPISGHRSVSWYQQTPGQGLQFLFEYFSETQRNKGNFPGRFSGRQFSNSRSEMNVSTLELGDSALYLCASSLGGTGRGEAFFGQGTRLTVV.

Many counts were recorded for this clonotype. As DNA, the CDR3 is TGTGCCAGCAGTCCTGGGACTTACCAAGAGACCCAGTACTTC. This codes for CASSPGTYQETQYF. The V gene is TRBV7-9, the J gene TRBJ2-5; tentative D call: TRBD2 (6 bases). This CDR3 is built from 14 residues. V was pared by 6 bases and J by 0 bases, with 11 bases between. Germline V gene lookup returns CDR1 SEHNR and CDR2 FQNEAQ (reference sequence).

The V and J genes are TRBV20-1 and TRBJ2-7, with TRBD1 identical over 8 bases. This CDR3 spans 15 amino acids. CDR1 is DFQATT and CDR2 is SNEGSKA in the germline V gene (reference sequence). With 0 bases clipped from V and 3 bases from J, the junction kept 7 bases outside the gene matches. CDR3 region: CSARDQGAAYYEQYF. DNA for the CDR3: TGCAGTGCTAGAGATCAGGGGGCGGCTTACTACGAGCAGTACTTC.

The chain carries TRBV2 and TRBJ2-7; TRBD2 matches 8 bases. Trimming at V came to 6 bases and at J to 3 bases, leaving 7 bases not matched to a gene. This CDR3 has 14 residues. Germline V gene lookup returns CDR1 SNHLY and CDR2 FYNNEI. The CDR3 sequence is CASSRSGTSYEQYF. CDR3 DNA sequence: TGTGCCAGCAGCCGTAGCGGGACGAGCTACGAGCAGTACTTC.

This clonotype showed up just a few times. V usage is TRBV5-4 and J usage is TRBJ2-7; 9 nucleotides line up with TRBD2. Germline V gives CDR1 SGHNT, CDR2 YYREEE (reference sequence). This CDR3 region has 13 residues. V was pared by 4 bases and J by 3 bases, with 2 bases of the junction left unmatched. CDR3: CASSGGRDYEQYF. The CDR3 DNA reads TGTGCCAGCAGCGGCGGGAGGGACTACGAGCAGTACTTC.

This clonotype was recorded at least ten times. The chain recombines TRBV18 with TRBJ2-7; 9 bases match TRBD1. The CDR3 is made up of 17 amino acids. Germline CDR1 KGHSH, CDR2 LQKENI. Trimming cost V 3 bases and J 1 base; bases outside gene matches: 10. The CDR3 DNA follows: TGTGCCAGCTCACCTGGCCTACCGGGACAGGGTTCCTACGAGCAGTACTTC. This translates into CASSPGLPGQGSYEQYF.

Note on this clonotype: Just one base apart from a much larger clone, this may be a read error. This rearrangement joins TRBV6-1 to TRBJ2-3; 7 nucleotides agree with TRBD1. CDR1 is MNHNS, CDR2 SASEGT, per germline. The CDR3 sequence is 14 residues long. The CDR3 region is CASSDNRGSDTQCF. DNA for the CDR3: TGTGCCAGCAGTGACAACAGGGGCTCAGATACGCAGTGTTTT.

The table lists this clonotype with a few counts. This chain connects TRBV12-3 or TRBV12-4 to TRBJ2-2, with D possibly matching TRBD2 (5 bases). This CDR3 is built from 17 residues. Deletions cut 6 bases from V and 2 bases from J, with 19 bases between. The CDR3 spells CASSTPGNVFNTGELFF. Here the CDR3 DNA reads TGTGCCAGCAGCACCCCCGGGAACGTATTTAACACCGGGGAGCTGTTTTTT.

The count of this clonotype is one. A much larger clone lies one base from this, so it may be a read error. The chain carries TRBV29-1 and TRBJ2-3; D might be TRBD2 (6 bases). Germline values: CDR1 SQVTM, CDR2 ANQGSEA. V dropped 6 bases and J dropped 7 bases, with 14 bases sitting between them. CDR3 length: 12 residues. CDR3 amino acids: CSVREWENTQYF. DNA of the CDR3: TGCAGCGTCCGGGAGTGGGAGAATACGCAGTATTTT.

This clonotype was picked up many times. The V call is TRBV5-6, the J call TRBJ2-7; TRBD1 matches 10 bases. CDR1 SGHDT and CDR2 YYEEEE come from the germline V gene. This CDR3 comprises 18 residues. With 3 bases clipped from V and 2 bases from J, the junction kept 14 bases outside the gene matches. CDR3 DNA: TGTGCCAGCAGCTCCGGGACAGGGGACCTAGCGGATACCTACGAGCAGTACTTC. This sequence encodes CASSSGTGDLADTYEQYF. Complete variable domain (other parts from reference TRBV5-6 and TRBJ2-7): DAGVTQSPTHLIKTRGQQVTLRCSPKSGHDTVSWYQQALGQGPQFIFQYYEEEERQRGNFPDRFSGHQFPNYSSELNVNALLLGDSALYLCASSSGTGDLADTYEQYFGPGTRLTVT.

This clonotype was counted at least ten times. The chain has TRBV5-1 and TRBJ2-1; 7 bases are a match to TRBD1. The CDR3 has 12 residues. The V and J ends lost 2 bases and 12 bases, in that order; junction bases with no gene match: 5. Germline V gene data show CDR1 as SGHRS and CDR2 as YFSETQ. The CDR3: CASSLTGETQFF. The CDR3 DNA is TGCGCCAGCAGCTTAACAGGGGAAACGCAGTTCTTC. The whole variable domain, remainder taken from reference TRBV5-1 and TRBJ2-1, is KAGVTQTPRYLIKTRGQQVTLSCSPISGHRSVSWYQQTPGQGLQFLFEYFSETQRNKGNFPGRFSGRQFSNSRSEMNVSTLELGDSALYLCASSLTGETQFFGPGTRLTVL.

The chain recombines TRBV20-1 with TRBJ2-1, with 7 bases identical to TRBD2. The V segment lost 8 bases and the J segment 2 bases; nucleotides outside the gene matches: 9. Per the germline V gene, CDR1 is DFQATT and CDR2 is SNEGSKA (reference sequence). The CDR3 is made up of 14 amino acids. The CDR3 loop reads CSPSGASPYNEQFF. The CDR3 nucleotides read TGCAGTCCCAGCGGGGCCTCCCCCTACAATGAGCAGTTCTTC.

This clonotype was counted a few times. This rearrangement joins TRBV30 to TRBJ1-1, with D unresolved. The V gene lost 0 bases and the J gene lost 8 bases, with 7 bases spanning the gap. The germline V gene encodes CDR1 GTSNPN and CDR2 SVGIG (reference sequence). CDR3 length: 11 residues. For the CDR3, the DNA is TGTGCCTGGAGTGTTCTAGCAGAAGCTTTCTTT. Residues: CAWSVLAEAFF.

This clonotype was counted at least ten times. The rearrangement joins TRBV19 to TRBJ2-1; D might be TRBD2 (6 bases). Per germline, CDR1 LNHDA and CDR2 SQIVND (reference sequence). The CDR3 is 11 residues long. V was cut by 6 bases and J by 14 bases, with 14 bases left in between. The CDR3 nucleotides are TGTGCCAGTAGGCAGAGCGGGCGGGAGTTCTTC. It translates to CASRQSGREFF.

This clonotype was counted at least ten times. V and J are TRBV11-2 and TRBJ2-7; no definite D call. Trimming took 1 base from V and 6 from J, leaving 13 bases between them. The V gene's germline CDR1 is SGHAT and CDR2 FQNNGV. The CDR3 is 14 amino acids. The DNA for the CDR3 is TGTGCCAGCAGCTTAGGGGTTTCCAGTAGCGAGCAGTACTTC. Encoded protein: CASSLGVSSSEQYF.

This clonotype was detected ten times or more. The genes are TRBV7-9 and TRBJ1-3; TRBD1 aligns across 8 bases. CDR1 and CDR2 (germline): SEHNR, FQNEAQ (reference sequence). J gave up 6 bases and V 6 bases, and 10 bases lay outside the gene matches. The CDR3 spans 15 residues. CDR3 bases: TGTGCCAGCAGACCAGGGGGCGCGGTCGCAAACACCATATATTTT. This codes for CASRPGGAVANTIYF.

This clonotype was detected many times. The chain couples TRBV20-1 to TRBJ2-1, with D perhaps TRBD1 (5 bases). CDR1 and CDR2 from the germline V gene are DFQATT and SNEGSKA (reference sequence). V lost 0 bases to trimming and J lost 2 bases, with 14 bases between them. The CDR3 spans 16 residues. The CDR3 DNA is TGCAGTGCTAGAGATCTTAGGCAGGGTACCTACAATGAGCAGTTCTTC. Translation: CSARDLRQGTYNEQFF.

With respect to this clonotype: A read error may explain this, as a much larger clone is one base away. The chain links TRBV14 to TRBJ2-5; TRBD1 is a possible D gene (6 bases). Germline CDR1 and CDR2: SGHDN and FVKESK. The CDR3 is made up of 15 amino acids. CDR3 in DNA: TGTGCCCGCAGCCAAGAAGGGGACATCCAAGAGACCCAGTACTTC. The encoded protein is CARSQEGDIQETQYF.

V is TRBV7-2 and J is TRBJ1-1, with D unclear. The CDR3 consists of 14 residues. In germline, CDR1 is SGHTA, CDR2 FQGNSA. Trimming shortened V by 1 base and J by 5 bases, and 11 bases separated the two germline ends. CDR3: CASSLVGGVTEAFF. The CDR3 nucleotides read TGTGCCAGCAGCTTAGTGGGCGGGGTGACTGAAGCTTTCTTT.

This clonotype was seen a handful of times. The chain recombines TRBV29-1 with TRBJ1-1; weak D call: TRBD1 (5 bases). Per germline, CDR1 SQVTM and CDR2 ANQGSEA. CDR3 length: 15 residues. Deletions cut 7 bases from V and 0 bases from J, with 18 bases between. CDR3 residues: CSALITQGMNTEAFF. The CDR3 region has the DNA TGCAGCGCCTTGATTACCCAGGGTATGAACACTGAAGCTTTCTTT.

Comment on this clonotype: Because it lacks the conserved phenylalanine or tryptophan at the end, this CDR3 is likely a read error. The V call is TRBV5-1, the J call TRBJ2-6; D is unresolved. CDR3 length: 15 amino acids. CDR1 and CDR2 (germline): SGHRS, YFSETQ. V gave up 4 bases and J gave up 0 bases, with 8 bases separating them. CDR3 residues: CASSLRPSGANVLTS. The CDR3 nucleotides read TGCGCCAGCAGCCTACGTCCCTCTGGGGCCAACGTCCTGACTTCC.

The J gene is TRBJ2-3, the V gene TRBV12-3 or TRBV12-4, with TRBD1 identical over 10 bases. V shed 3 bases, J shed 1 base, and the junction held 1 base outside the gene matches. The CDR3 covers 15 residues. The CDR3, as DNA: TGTGCCAGCAGTTTGGGGACAGGGGGCACAGATACGCAGTATTTT. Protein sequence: CASSLGTGGTDTQYF.

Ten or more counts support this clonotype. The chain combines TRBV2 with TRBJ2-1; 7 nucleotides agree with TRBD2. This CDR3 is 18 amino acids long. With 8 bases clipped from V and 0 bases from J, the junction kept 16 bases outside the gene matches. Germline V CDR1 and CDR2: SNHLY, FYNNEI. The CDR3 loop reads CASHGGGSGKFSYNEQFF. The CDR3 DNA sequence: TGTGCCAGCCATGGCGGTGGAAGCGGGAAGTTCTCCTACAATGAGCAGTTCTTC.

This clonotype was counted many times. The CDR3 reads CASSQDPGTYEQYF. DNA for the CDR3: TGCGCCAGCAGCCAAGATCCCGGGACATACGAGCAGTACTTC. V gene TRBV4-1 combines with J gene TRBJ2-7; the D gene is possibly TRBD1 (6 bases). The CDR3 has 14 amino acids. CDR1 is MGHRA and CDR2 is YSYEKL in the germline V gene. Trimming cost V 0 bases and J 4 bases, with 10 bases left between them.

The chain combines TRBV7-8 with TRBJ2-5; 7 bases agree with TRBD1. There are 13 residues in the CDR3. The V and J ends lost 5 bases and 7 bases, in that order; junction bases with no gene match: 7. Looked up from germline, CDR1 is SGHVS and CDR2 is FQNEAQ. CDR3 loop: CASSPGTVGTQYF. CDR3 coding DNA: TGTGCCAGCAGCCCGGGGACAGTAGGGACCCAGTACTTC.

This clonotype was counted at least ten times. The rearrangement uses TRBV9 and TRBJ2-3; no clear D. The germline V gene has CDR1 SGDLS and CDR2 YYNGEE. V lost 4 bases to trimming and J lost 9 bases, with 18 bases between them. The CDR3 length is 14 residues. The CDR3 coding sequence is TGTGCCAGCAGCCCAACCAGCGCTCTAGGCACGCAGTATTTT. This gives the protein CASSPTSALGTQYF.

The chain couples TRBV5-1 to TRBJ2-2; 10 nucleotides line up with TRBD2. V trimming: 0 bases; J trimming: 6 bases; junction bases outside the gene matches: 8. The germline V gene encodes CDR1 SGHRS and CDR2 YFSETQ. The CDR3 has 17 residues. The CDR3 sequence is CASSLEASGSGSGELFF. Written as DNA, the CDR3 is TGCGCCAGCAGCTTGGAGGCTAGCGGGAGTGGGTCCGGGGAGCTGTTTTTT. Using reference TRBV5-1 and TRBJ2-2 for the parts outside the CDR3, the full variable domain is KAGVTQTPRYLIKTRGQQVTLSCSPISGHRSVSWYQQTPGQGLQFLFEYFSETQRNKGNFPGRFSGRQFSNSRSEMNVSTLELGDSALYLCASSLEASGSGSGELFFGEGSRLTVL.

The CDR3 DNA reads as TGCGCCAGCAGCCCCACAGGTCAAGAGACCCAGTACTTC. Protein sequence: CASSPTGQETQYF. This chain connects TRBV4-1 to TRBJ2-5; D may be TRBD1 (5 bases). Germline V gives CDR1 MGHRA, CDR2 YSYEKL. V was trimmed by 4 bases and J by 2 bases, leaving 8 bases between them. The CDR3 runs 13 residues.

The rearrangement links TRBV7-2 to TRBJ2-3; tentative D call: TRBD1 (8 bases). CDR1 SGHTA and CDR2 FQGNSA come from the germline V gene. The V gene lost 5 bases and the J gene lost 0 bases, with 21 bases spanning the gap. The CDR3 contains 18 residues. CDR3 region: CASSPGQGGLFSTDTQYF. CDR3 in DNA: TGTGCCAGCAGCCCCGGACAGGGAGGGTTATTTAGCACAGATACGCAGTATTTT.